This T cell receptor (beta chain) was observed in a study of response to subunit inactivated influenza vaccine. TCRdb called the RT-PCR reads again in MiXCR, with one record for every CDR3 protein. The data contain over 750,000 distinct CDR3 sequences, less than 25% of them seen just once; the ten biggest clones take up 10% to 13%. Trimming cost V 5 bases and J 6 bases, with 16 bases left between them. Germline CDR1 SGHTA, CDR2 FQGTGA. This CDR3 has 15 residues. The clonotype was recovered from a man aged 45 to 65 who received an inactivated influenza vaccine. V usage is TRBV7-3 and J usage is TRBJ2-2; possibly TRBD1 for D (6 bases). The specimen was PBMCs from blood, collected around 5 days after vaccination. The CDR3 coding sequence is TGTGCCAGCAGCCCGCTTACGGCAGGGGCCGGGGAGCTGTTTTTT. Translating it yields CASSPLTAGAGELFF.